This TCR beta chain emerged from a study of blood T cell repertoires in COVID-19. Study background: From the United States, Italy and Spain came samples of acute and convalescent COVID-19. T cells, B-cell-depleted T cells, or PBMCs supplied cDNA or gDNA.

How the authors handled the data: Researchers report that nucleated cell counts were estimated from reference gene primer amplification. The table came from immunoSEQ multiplex PCR; TCRdb's copy has only in-frame clones and leaves some out. From that table come the V and J calls and clone size; the DNA was used to work out D and trimming. In the table there are hundreds of thousands of clones, around 84% of which are singletons. This CDR3 has 15 amino acids. Germline V gene sequence: CDR1 MNHEY, CDR2 SVGAGI. V lost 6 bases and J lost 3, with 16 bases in between. This TCR came from a woman older than 75 with active or convalescent COVID-19. The chain employs TRBV6-5 and TRBJ2-3; a weak D match, TRBD2 (6 bases). The sample consisted of peripheral blood. This CDR3 is CASRSAGPTTDTQYF. The CDR3 DNA follows: TGTGCCAGCAGGTCCGCGGGGCCCACGACAGATACGCAGTATTTT.